These 20 T cell receptor beta chains were sequenced from one sample in a study of CD8 T cells in Susac syndrome. Random hexamers served to reverse transcribe roughly 0.5 to 1 ug RNA. TCRdb redid the calling of the immunoSEQ multiplex PCR reads with MiXCR, one entry per CDR3 protein. The sample lists 250,000 to 300,000 distinct CDR3 sequences; approximately 90% were seen once. Sequencing was performed on CD8+ T cells from PBMCs. The receptors shown here come from a human donor with multiple sclerosis.

This clonotype was found a few times. The rearrangement joins TRBV27 to TRBJ2-1; TRBD2 matches at 7 bases. The V and J ends lost 2 bases and 3 bases, in that order; junction bases with no gene match: 4. The CDR3 is 15 residues long. Germline lookup yields CDR1 MNHEY and CDR2 SMNVEV (reference sequence). The CDR3 DNA sequence: TGTGCCAGCAGTTTAGGGTCTAGCGGCTACAATGAGCAGTTCTTC. Amino acids: CASSLGSSGYNEQFF.

This rearrangement joins TRBV10-3 to TRBJ1-2, with D possibly matching TRBD1 (5 bases). CDR3 size: 13 residues. Looked up from germline, CDR1 is ENHRY and CDR2 is SYGVKD. V lost 2 bases to trimming and J lost 4 bases, with 8 bases between them. The CDR3 is CAISEGASYGYTF. CDR3 DNA sequence: TGTGCCATCAGTGAGGGGGCCAGCTATGGCTACACCTTC.

The chain uses TRBV7-8 and TRBJ2-1; 12 bases are a match to TRBD2. CDR1 and CDR2 from the germline V gene are SGHVS and FQNEAQ. J was trimmed by 8 bases and V by 5 bases; bases with no gene match: 10. This CDR3 has 16 residues. The chain's CDR3 is CASSPRTSGKGYEQFF. As DNA, the CDR3 is TGTGCCAGCAGCCCCCGGACTAGCGGGAAGGGCTATGAGCAGTTCTTC.

The rearrangement uses TRBV5-4 and TRBJ2-3, with D unclear. Germline CDR1 is SGHNT and CDR2 is YYREEE (reference sequence). Trimming removed 0 bases at V and 11 bases at J, with 10 bases between. The CDR3 sequence is 12 residues long. The CDR3 nucleotides are TGTGCCAGCAGCTTGGAAGGGCCGGTGCAGTATTTT. Encoded protein: CASSLEGPVQYF.

V usage is TRBV3-1 and J usage is TRBJ2-1, with TRBD2 matching 8 bases. Losses at the gene ends were 3 bases for V and 9 bases for J; bases not matched to a gene: 7. The CDR3 sequence is 14 residues long. Germline V lookup: CDR1 LGHDT, CDR2 YNNKEL (reference sequence). Written as DNA, the CDR3 is TGTGCCAGCAGCCACACCGGGACTAGGGTTGAGCAGTTCTTC. This sequence encodes CASSHTGTRVEQFF.

The V call is TRBV28, the J call TRBJ2-5; 7 bases map to TRBD2. There are 15 residues in the CDR3. J lost 4 bases, V lost 5 bases, and 10 bases had no gene match. Germline CDR1 and CDR2: MDHEN and SYDVKM. The CDR3 spells CASSLPGTNPETQYF. CDR3 in DNA: TGTGCCAGCAGTCTACCCGGGACTAATCCAGAGACCCAGTACTTC.

The chain couples TRBV6-1 to TRBJ1-1, with unresolved D. The CDR3 loop spans 10 amino acids. V lost 6 bases, J lost 7 bases, and 6 bases lay in between. Germline CDR1 and CDR2: MNHNS and SASEGT. Written as DNA, the CDR3 is TGTGCCAGCAGCCTCTTTGAAGCTTTCTTT. Translating gives CASSLFEAFF.

The V and J genes are TRBV29-1 and TRBJ1-4; 11 bases align to TRBD1. Germline V gene sequence: CDR1 SQVTM, CDR2 ANQGSEA. V shed 6 bases, J shed 6 bases, and the junction held 9 bases outside the gene matches. This CDR3 region has 15 residues. The CDR3 DNA sequence: TGCAGCGTGGCTGGACAGGGGGCGGAATATGAAAAACTGTTTTTT. This codes for CSVAGQGAEYEKLFF.

V and J are TRBV4-3 and TRBJ2-2; 7 nucleotides line up with TRBD1. With V trimmed by 0 bases and J by 0 bases, 10 bases remained unmatched. Germline-derived CDR1 and CDR2 are LGHNA and YSLEER. The CDR3 loop spans 19 amino acids. The CDR3 sequence: CASSQDDGTAFANTGELFF. The CDR3 DNA reads TGCGCCAGCAGCCAAGATGACGGGACAGCTTTCGCGAACACCGGGGAGCTGTTTTTT.

This chain uses TRBV20-1 with TRBJ2-3; 9 nucleotides match TRBD2. This CDR3 has 16 amino acids. V shed 0 bases and J 4 bases; nucleotides not matched to a gene: 8. Germline lookup yields CDR1 DFQATT and CDR2 SNEGSKA (reference sequence). Written as DNA, the CDR3 is TGCAGTGCTAGAGATCTTGCTAGCGGGGAGGCAGATACGCAGTATTTT. It encodes CSARDLASGEADTQYF.

The chain uses TRBV7-3 and TRBJ2-1; D may be TRBD2 (6 bases). Trimming cost V 6 bases and J 6 bases, with 15 bases left between them. The CDR3 covers 14 residues. CDR1 is SGHTA and CDR2 is FQGTGA in the germline V gene. This CDR3 is CASSLASGGNEQFF. The CDR3 nucleotides read TGTGCCAGCAGTCTAGCGAGTGGGGGCAATGAGCAGTTCTTC.

The V gene is TRBV20-1, the J gene TRBJ2-7; D gene ambiguous. The germline V gene has CDR1 DFQATT and CDR2 SNEGSKA (reference sequence). With 0 bases removed from V and 3 bases from J, the gap between germline ends came to 12 bases. The CDR3 loop spans 14 amino acids. CDR3 region: CSARDSGSYYEQYF. The CDR3 DNA sequence: TGCAGTGCTAGAGATTCGGGCAGCTACTACGAGCAGTACTTC.

CDR3 DNA sequence: TGTGCCAGCAGCGTAGAGGGGCTAGAGCAAGAGACCCAGTACTTC. It is translated as CASSVEGLEQETQYF. The chain couples TRBV9 to TRBJ2-5; a weak D match, TRBD1 (5 bases). CDR3 length: 15 amino acids. V lost 0 bases, J lost 2 bases, and 11 bases lay in between. Germline CDR1 SGDLS, CDR2 YYNGEE.

The rearrangement links TRBV4-1 to TRBJ2-7, with 10 positions matching TRBD1. J was trimmed by 2 bases and V by 6 bases; bases with no gene match: 7. The germline V gene encodes CDR1 MGHRA and CDR2 YSYEKL. This CDR3 spans 15 amino acids. The CDR3 bases are TGCGCCAGCAGTAGTTATGGACAGGGGGCCTACGAGCAGTACTTC. Encoded protein: CASSSYGQGAYEQYF.

The J gene is TRBJ2-1, the V gene TRBV4-2; 13 bases agree with TRBD2. J lost 4 bases, V lost 4 bases, and 10 bases had no gene match. The CDR3 loop spans 18 amino acids. Germline V CDR1 and CDR2: LGHNA, YNFKEQ. CDR3 in DNA: TGTGCCAGCAGCCCTACTAGCGGGGGGGCCGTCCTTTACAATGAGCAGTTCTTC. This sequence encodes CASSPTSGGAVLYNEQFF.

CDR3 nucleotide sequence: TGCAGTGCTAAACCTCAGGGGAGCACTGAAGCTTTCTTT. Protein sequence: CSAKPQGSTEAFF. The V and J genes are TRBV20-1 and TRBJ1-1, with D possibly matching TRBD1 (6 bases). Germline V CDR1 and CDR2: DFQATT, SNEGSKA (reference sequence). The CDR3 totals 13 residues. The V gene lost 4 bases and the J gene lost 4 bases, with 13 bases spanning the gap.

The chain has TRBV7-9 and TRBJ2-3, with 11 bases matching TRBD2. The CDR3 covers 16 residues. Losses at the gene ends were 4 bases for V and 2 bases for J; bases not matched to a gene: 5. CDR1 and CDR2 from the germline V gene are SEHNR and FQNEAQ (reference sequence). The CDR3, as DNA: TGTGCCAGCAGCTCGACTAGCGGGGTTTTCACAGATACGCAGTATTTT. Translation: CASSSTSGVFTDTQYF. The full variable domain, with the rest looked up from reference TRBV7-9 and TRBJ2-3, is DTGVSQNPRHKITKRGQNVTFRCDPISEHNRLYWYRQTLGQGPEFLTYFQNEAQLEKSRLLSDRFSAERPKGSFSTLEIQRTEQGDSAMYLCASSSTSGVFTDTQYFGPGTRLTVL.

This sequence joins TRBV7-2 and TRBJ2-1, with D possibly TRBD2 on 6 matching bases. The CDR3 length is 15 residues. V was shortened by 7 bases and J by 0 bases, with 13 bases between the two germline ends. From germline, CDR1 is SGHTA and CDR2 FQGNSA. The CDR3 DNA sequence: TGTGCCAGCACCCTGGGGGGAAGCTCCTACAATGAGCAGTTCTTC. This gives the protein CASTLGGSSYNEQFF.

The chain combines TRBV7-9 with TRBJ1-4; no clear D gene. The germline V gene has CDR1 SEHNR and CDR2 FQNEAQ (reference sequence). The CDR3 consists of 14 residues. V lost 4 bases and J lost 4, with 10 bases in between. The CDR3 DNA reads TGTGCCAGCAGCTCCCCAAGGGATAATGAAAAACTGTTTTTT. Translation: CASSSPRDNEKLFF.

This chain links TRBV18 with TRBJ2-5, with TRBD2 matching over 9 bases. Germline V gene data show CDR1 as KGHSH and CDR2 as LQKENI. V trimming: 3 bases; J trimming: 2 bases; junction bases outside the gene matches: 4. This CDR3 has 15 residues. CDR3 in DNA: TGTGCCAGCTCACCGACTAGCGGCCCTCAAGAGACCCAGTACTTC. Its protein product is CASSPTSGPQETQYF.